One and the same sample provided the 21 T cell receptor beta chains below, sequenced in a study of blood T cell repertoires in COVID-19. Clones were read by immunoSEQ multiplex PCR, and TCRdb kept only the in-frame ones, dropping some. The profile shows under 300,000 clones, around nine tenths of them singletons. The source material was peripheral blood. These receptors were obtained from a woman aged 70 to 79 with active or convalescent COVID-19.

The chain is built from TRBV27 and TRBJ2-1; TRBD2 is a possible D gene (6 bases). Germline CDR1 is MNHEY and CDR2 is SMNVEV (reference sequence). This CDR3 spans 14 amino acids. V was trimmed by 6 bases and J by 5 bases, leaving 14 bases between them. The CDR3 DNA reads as TGTGCCAGCAGCACCCTAGGAGGGAACAATGAGCAGTTCTTC. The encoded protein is CASSTLGGNNEQFF.

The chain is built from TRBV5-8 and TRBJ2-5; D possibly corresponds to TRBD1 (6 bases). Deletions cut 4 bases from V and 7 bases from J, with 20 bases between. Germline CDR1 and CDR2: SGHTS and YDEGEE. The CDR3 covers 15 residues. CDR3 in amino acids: CASSLPGQFAGTQYF. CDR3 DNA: TGTGCCAGCAGCCTCCCCGGACAGTTCGCGGGGACCCAGTACTTC.

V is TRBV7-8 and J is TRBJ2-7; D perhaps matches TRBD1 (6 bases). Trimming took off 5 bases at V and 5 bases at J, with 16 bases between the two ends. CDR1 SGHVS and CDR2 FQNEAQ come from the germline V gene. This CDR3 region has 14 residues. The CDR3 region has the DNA TGTGCCAGCAGCCCTTGGACAGTCGACAACGAGCAGTACTTC. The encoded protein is CASSPWTVDNEQYF.

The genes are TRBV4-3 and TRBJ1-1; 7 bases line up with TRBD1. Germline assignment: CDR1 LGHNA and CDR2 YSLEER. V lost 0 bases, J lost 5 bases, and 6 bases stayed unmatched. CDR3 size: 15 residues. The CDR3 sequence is CASSQDPGGQTEAFF. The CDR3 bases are TGCGCCAGCAGCCAAGACCCAGGGGGACAAACTGAAGCTTTCTTT.

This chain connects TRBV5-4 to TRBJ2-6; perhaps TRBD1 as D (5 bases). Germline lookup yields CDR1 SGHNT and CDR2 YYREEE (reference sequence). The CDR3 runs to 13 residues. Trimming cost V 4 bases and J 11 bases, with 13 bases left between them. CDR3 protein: CASSKQGGDVLTF. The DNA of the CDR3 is TGTGCCAGCAGCAAGCAGGGCGGTGACGTCCTGACTTTC.

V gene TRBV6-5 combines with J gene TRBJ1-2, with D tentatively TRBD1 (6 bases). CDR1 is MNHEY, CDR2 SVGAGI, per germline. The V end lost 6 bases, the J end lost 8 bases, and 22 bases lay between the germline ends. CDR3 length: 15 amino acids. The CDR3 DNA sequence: TGTGCCAGCAGCTACAAAGGGGGAGGGGCGCACGGCTACACCTTC. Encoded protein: CASSYKGGGAHGYTF.

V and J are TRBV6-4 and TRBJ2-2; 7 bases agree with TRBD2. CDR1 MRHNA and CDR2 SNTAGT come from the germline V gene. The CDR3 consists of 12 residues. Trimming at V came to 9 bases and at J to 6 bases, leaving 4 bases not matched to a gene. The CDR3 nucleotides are TGTGCCAGTCGGGGACTACCCGGGGAGCTGTTTTTT. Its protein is CASRGLPGELFF.

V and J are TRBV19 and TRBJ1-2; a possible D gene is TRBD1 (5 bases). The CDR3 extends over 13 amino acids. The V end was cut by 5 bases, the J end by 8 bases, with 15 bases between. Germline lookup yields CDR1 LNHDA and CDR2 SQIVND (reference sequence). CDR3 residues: CASSPRVQRGYTF. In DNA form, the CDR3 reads TGTGCCAGTAGTCCCAGGGTTCAGCGAGGCTACACCTTC.

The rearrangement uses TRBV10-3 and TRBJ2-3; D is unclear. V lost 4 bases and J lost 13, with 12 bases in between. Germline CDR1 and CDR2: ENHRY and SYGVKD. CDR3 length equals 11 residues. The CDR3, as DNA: TGTGCCATCAGTGGCGACTTTAAAGAGTATTTT. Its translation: CAISGDFKEYF.

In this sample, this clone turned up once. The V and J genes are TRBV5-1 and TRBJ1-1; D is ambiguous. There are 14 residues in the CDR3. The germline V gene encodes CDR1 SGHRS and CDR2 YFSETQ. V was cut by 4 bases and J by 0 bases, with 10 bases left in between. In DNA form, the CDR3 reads TGCGCCAGCAGCCCAGGTCATATGAACACTGAAGCTTTCTTT. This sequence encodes CASSPGHMNTEAFF.

The chain's CDR3 is CASSGGAKDTQYF. The DNA for the CDR3 is TGTGCCAGTAGTGGCGGGGCAAAAGATACGCAGTATTTT. The rearrangement joins TRBV19 to TRBJ2-3, with D maybe TRBD2 (6 bases). Germline V gives CDR1 LNHDA, CDR2 SQIVND (reference sequence). The V gene lost 5 bases and the J gene lost 5 bases, with 11 bases spanning the gap. This CDR3 has 13 residues.

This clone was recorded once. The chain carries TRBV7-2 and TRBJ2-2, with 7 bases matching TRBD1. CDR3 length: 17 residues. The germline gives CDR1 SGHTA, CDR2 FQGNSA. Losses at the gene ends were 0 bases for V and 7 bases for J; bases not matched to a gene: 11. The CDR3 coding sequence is TGTGCCAGCAGCTTAGCCCGTAGAGACAGGGAAGGCGGGGAGCTGTTTTTT. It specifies CASSLARRDREGGELFF.

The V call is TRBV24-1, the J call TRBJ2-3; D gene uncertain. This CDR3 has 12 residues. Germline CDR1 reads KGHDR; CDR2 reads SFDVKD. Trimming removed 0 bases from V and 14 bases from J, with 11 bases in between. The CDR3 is CATSDLSGNRYF. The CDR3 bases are TGTGCCACCAGTGATTTGTCAGGTAACAGGTATTTT.

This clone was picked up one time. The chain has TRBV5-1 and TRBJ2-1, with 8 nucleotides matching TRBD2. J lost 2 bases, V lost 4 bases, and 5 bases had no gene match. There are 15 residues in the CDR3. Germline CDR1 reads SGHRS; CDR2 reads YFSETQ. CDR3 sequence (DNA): TGCGCCAGCAGCGACCCGGGGGGGCCCTACAATGAGCAGTTCTTC. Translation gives CASSDPGGPYNEQFF. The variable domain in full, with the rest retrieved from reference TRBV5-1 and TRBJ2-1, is KAGVTQTPRYLIKTRGQQVTLSCSPISGHRSVSWYQQTPGQGLQFLFEYFSETQRNKGNFPGRFSGRQFSNSRSEMNVSTLELGDSALYLCASSDPGGPYNEQFFGPGTRLTVL.

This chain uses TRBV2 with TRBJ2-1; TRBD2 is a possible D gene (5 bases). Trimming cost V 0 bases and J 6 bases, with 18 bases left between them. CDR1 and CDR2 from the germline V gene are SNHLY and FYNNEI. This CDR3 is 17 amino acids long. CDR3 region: CASSEAGKVDWSNEQFF. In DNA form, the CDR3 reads TGTGCCAGCAGTGAAGCCGGGAAAGTCGATTGGAGCAATGAGCAGTTCTTC.

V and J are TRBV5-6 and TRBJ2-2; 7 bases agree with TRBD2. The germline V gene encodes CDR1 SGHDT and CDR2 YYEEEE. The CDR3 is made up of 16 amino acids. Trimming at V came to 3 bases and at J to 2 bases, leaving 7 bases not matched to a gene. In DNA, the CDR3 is TGTGCCAGCAGCTGGGGGACTATCCCCAACACCGGGGAGCTGTTTTTT. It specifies CASSWGTIPNTGELFF.

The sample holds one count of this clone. CDR3 residues: CASSAQVRGETQYF. The CDR3 coding sequence is TGTGCCAGCAGCGCTCAGGTTAGGGGAGAGACCCAGTACTTC. The chain combines TRBV7-9 with TRBJ2-5; possible D gene TRBD1, 5 bases. Germline CDR1 reads SEHNR; CDR2 reads FQNEAQ (reference sequence). The CDR3 is 14 residues long. The ends were cut back, 5 bases at V and 4 bases at J, with 14 bases in the middle.

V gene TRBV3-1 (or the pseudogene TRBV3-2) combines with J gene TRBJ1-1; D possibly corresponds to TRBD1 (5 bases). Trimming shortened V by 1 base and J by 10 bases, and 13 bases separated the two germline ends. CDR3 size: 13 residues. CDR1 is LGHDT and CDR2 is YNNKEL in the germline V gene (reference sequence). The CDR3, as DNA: TGTGCCAGCAGCCAAGGCTCCCCGCAGGGAGCTTTCTTT. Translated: CASSQGSPQGAFF.

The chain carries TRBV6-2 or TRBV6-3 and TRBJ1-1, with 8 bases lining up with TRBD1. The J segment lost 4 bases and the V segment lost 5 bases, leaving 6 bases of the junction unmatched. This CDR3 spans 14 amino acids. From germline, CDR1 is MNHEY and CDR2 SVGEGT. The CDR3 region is CASSARGRATEAFF. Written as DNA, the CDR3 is TGTGCCAGCAGTGCCAGGGGGCGCGCCACTGAAGCTTTCTTT.

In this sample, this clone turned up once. The CDR3 loop is CSVSKRGSGNEQFF. The CDR3 DNA is TGCAGCGTTAGTAAAAGGGGCTCTGGCAATGAGCAGTTCTTC. This chain links TRBV29-1 with TRBJ2-1, with D perhaps TRBD1 (5 bases). V was trimmed by 5 bases and J by 6 bases, leaving 17 bases between them. This CDR3 comprises 14 residues. Germline CDR1 and CDR2: SQVTM and ANQGSEA.

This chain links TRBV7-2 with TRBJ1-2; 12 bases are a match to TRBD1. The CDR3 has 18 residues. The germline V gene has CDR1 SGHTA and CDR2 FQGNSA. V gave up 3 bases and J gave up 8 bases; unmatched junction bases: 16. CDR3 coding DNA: TGTGCCAGCAGCTTTTTTATGGGACAGGGGGCTTTGGGGGTCGGCTACACCTTC. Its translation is CASSFFMGQGALGVGYTF.